This note documents a single T cell receptor (beta chain) sequence. Antigen: not known. It was uncontrolled infection, other autoimmune disease, pregnancy or lactation that excluded patients. This sample holds PBMCs from 8.5 to 10 ml fresh peripheral blood. The data were taken from a study of T cells in Graves' hyperthyroidism and ophthalmopathy. About the study: At initial diagnosis, before any treatment had begun, peripheral blood was obtained. Study observations and caveats: Prediction of ophthalmopathy progression came a median approximately 6.5 months pre-onset.

From RNA transcripts, TCR beta CDR3 regions were amplified. A first-round RT-PCR of the TCR CDR3 used the HTBI primer set. From the multiplex PCR reads, TCRdb called clonotypes with MiXCR, one entry per CDR3 protein. Of 200,000 to 250,000 distinct CDR3 sequences in the sample, about 15% were seen once. This TCR was sampled from a woman aged 18-35 years with Graves' ophthalmopathy. Sequenced: blood.

Here the CDR3 DNA reads TGTGCCAGCAGGAGACAGGGGGATTACGAGCAGTACTTC. Protein: CASRRQGDYEQYF. The gene calls are TRBV28 and TRBJ2-7; 9 positions match TRBD1. Germline values: CDR1 MDHEN, CDR2 SYDVKM. The CDR3 runs 13 residues. J lost 4 bases, V lost 6 bases, and 4 bases had no gene match.